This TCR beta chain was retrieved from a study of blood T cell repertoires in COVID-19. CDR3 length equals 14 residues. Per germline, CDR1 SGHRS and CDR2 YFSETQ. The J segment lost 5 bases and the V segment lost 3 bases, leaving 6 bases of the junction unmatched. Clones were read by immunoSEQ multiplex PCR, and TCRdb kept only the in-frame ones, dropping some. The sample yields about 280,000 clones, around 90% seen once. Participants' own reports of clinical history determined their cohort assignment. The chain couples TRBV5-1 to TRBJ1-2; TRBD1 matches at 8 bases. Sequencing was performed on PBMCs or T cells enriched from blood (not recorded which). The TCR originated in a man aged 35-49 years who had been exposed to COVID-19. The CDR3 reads CASSSMDRDYGYTF. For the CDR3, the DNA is TGCGCCAGCAGCTCTATGGACAGGGATTATGGCTACACCTTC.